Below are 25 T cell receptor beta chains sequenced from a single sample in a study of cytomegalovirus exposure and HLA in healthy donors. Primers: 60 Vbeta forward and 13 Jbeta reverse. TCRdb keeps only in-frame clones here, not all; method: immunoSEQ multiplex PCR. The specimen's table records more than 110,000 clones. Specimen: PBMCs. The origin of the receptors is a man aged 40-55 years in good health and CMV-seronegative.

The CDR3 sequence: CASSVEGRWGGNEQFF. CDR3 bases: TGTGCCAGCAGCGTAGAGGGACGGTGGGGGGGCAATGAGCAGTTCTTC. The gene calls are TRBV9 and TRBJ2-1; 7 nucleotides align to TRBD2. The CDR3 totals 16 residues. Trimming cost V 0 bases and J 6 bases; bases outside gene matches: 9. The germline V gene encodes CDR1 SGDLS and CDR2 YYNGEE.

V usage is TRBV4-1 and J usage is TRBJ1-1, with 9 bases aligning to TRBD1. The CDR3 has 15 residues. V was clipped by 1 base and J by 1 base; unmatched bases: 1. The germline CDR1 and CDR2 sequences are MGHRA and YSYEKL. The chain's CDR3 is CASSQAGQGNTEAFF. The CDR3 DNA is TGCGCCAGCAGCCAAGCGGGACAGGGGAACACTGAAGCTTTCTTT.

V gene TRBV5-1 combines with J gene TRBJ2-2; possibly TRBD1 for D (6 bases). V was cut by 4 bases and J by 1 base, with 8 bases left in between. In germline, CDR1 is SGHRS, CDR2 YFSETQ. The CDR3 consists of 14 residues. The CDR3: CASSPGQNTGELFF. The CDR3 DNA is TGCGCCAGCAGCCCGGGACAGAACACCGGGGAGCTGTTTTTT.

This chain uses TRBV5-6 with TRBJ1-2, with D unclear. CDR1 and CDR2 (germline): SGHDT, YYEEEE. The CDR3 is made up of 13 amino acids. Trimming took off 5 bases at V and 2 bases at J, with 10 bases between the two ends. CDR3 nucleotides: TGTGCCAGCAGGAATACAGAGAACTATGGCTACACCTTC. Amino acid sequence: CASRNTENYGYTF.

The rearrangement uses TRBV19 and TRBJ1-2; 10 bases align to TRBD1. CDR1 LNHDA and CDR2 SQIVND come from the germline V gene (reference sequence). V lost 4 bases and J lost 7; bases outside the gene matches: 3. This CDR3 comprises 13 residues. The CDR3 loop is CASSRDRGFGYTF. The CDR3 DNA reads as TGTGCCAGTAGTAGGGACAGGGGCTTTGGCTACACCTTC.

The chain has TRBV5-4 and TRBJ2-5, with 8 bases lining up with TRBD1. The CDR3 consists of 15 residues. Germline V gene data show CDR1 as SGHNT and CDR2 as YYREEE (reference sequence). V dropped 3 bases and J dropped 2; count of bases not matched to a gene: 6. CDR3 coding DNA: TGTGCCAGCAGCTCAGGACAGGGCCTTCAAGAGACCCAGTACTTC. It yields the protein CASSSGQGLQETQYF.

This chain connects TRBV6-1 to TRBJ2-3; 9 positions agree with TRBD2. Germline loops: CDR1 MNHNS, CDR2 SASEGT. J was trimmed by 2 bases and V by 1 base; bases with no gene match: 4. This CDR3 region has 16 residues. The CDR3 sequence: CASSEGSSGVTDTQYF. DNA of the CDR3: TGTGCCAGCAGTGAAGGGTCTAGCGGGGTCACAGATACGCAGTATTTT.

The chain joins TRBV25-1 to TRBJ2-7; perhaps TRBD2 as D (6 bases). This CDR3 has 15 residues. Germline CDR1 MGHDK, CDR2 SYGVNS. The V and J ends lost 4 bases and 0 bases respectively, with 13 bases between them. The DNA of the CDR3 is TGTGCCAGCAGTGCACCGGGACTCTCCTCCTACGAGCAGTACTTC. It is translated as CASSAPGLSSYEQYF.

The chain uses TRBV12-5 and TRBJ2-7; D not certain. This CDR3 has 16 residues. Germline lookup yields CDR1 LGHNT and CDR2 FRNRAP. V lost 2 bases and J 0 bases, leaving 14 bases between the germline ends. The CDR3 coding sequence is TGTGCTAGTGGTTTGACTTCCGACACCCGCTCCTACGAGCAGTACTTC. Its translation: CASGLTSDTRSYEQYF.

The V gene is TRBV21-1, the J gene TRBJ1-5; TRBD1 is the table's D call and was not checked against the DNA. TRBV21-1 is described as a pseudogene. CDR3 length equals 18 residues. The CDR3 protein is CASSTQGVGSISNQPQHF. CDR3 DNA: TGTGCCAGCAGCACACAGGGGGTAGGCTCGATAAGCAATCAGCCCCAGCATTTT.

The chain carries TRBV27 and TRBJ1-5; possibly TRBD1 for D (5 bases). Germline V gene data show CDR1 as MNHEY and CDR2 as SMNVEV (reference sequence). This CDR3 region has 13 residues. The ends were cut back, 2 bases at V and 7 bases at J, with 9 bases in the middle. CDR3 sequence reads: CASSLGGWQPQHF. CDR3 nucleotide sequence: TGTGCCAGCAGTTTAGGGGGGTGGCAGCCCCAGCATTTT.

This chain uses TRBV5-1 with TRBJ1-3, with a weak D call TRBD1 (5 bases). The CDR3 extends over 15 amino acids. Trimming removed 4 bases at V and 4 bases at J, with 15 bases between. Germline loops: CDR1 SGHRS, CDR2 YFSETQ. The CDR3: CASSVDSLGGNTIYF. The CDR3 DNA follows: TGCGCCAGCAGCGTCGACAGTTTAGGAGGAAACACCATATATTTT.

The chain couples TRBV19 to TRBJ2-3; D possibly corresponds to TRBD1 (6 bases). This CDR3 spans 17 amino acids. Trimming removed 6 bases at V and 0 bases at J, with 19 bases between. CDR1 is LNHDA and CDR2 is SQIVND in the germline V gene (reference sequence). The CDR3 sequence is CASSRQASPSSTDTQYF. The DNA of the CDR3 is TGTGCCAGTAGCCGACAGGCCTCCCCTTCTAGCACAGATACGCAGTATTTT.

The V and J genes are TRBV29-1 and TRBJ1-4, with D possibly TRBD1 on 5 matching bases. The germline gives CDR1 SQVTM, CDR2 ANQGSEA. Trimming left V 0 bases short and J 4 bases short, with 12 bases between. The CDR3 runs 15 residues. The CDR3 reads CSVEEVGLHNEKLFF. The CDR3 region has the DNA TGCAGCGTTGAAGAGGTGGGACTGCATAATGAAAAACTGTTTTTT.

V and J are TRBV5-4 and TRBJ1-6; the D gene is possibly TRBD1 (6 bases). Trimming pared 0 bases from V and 6 bases from J, leaving 10 bases between. CDR1 SGHNT and CDR2 YYREEE come from the germline V gene (reference sequence). The CDR3 loop spans 15 amino acids. The CDR3 DNA reads TGTGCCAGCAGCTTGGTTACAGGGCCTAATTCACCCCTCCACTTT. Protein: CASSLVTGPNSPLHF.

CDR3 region: CASSAHSGTENTEAFF. The CDR3 nucleotides read TGTGCCAGCAGCGCACACTCCGGGACAGAGAACACTGAAGCTTTCTTT. V and J are TRBV9 and TRBJ1-1; TRBD1 agrees at 7 bases. This CDR3 spans 16 amino acids. The J segment lost 1 base and the V segment lost 3 bases, leaving 9 bases of the junction unmatched. Germline CDR1 and CDR2: SGDLS and YYNGEE.

V usage is TRBV7-2 and J usage is TRBJ1-2; the match to TRBD1 covers 9 bases. V was clipped by 6 bases and J by 4 bases; unmatched bases: 3. CDR1 and CDR2 (germline): SGHTA, FQGNSA. The CDR3 consists of 13 residues. CDR3 region: CASSGQGIYGYTF. The CDR3 coding sequence is TGTGCCAGCAGTGGACAGGGGATCTATGGCTACACCTTC.

The genes are TRBV5-4 and TRBJ1-1; possibly TRBD1 for D (6 bases). Germline values: CDR1 SGHNT, CDR2 YYREEE (reference sequence). The CDR3 totals 12 residues. V was trimmed by 4 bases and J by 5 bases, leaving 9 bases between them. CDR3 nucleotides: TGTGCCAGCAGCAAACAGGGAACTGAAGCTTTCTTT. Translating it yields CASSKQGTEAFF.

The chain employs TRBV6-5 and TRBJ1-2; the D is unclear. Trimming shortened V by 10 bases and J by 0 bases, and 12 bases separated the two germline ends. The CDR3 spans 13 residues. Per germline, CDR1 MNHEY and CDR2 SVGAGI. Written as DNA, the CDR3 is TGTGCCACTGGTATGCGGACTAACTATGGCTACACCTTC. The encoded protein is CATGMRTNYGYTF.

The rearrangement joins TRBV5-4 to TRBJ2-5; 9 bases map to TRBD1. The CDR3 spans 18 residues. Germline CDR1 and CDR2: SGHNT and YYREEE (reference sequence). The V and J ends lost 0 bases and 5 bases, in that order; junction bases with no gene match: 14. CDR3 sequence reads: CASSLAGYGTGRLETQYF. CDR3 DNA sequence: TGTGCCAGCAGCTTGGCGGGTTACGGGACAGGGAGATTGGAGACCCAGTACTTC.

CDR3 sequence: CASSPDRGLDTEAFF. The CDR3 DNA reads TGTGCCAGCAGCCCAGACAGGGGGCTGGACACTGAAGCTTTCTTT. The rearrangement joins TRBV5-6 to TRBJ1-1, with 10 bases aligning to TRBD1. This CDR3 has 15 residues. Germline V gene lookup returns CDR1 SGHDT and CDR2 YYEEEE. J gave up 3 bases and V 4 bases, and 6 bases lay outside the gene matches.

The chain uses TRBV11-2 and TRBJ1-1; D is ambiguous. In germline, CDR1 is SGHAT, CDR2 FQNNGV. This CDR3 region has 13 residues. The ends were cut back, 4 bases at V and 14 bases at J, with 20 bases in the middle. The CDR3 region is CASSSSPANLLFF. The CDR3 DNA sequence: TGTGCCAGCAGCTCATCACCCGCAAACCTCCTATTCTTT. Full variable domain (missing parts from reference TRBV11-2 and TRBJ1-1): EAGVAQSPRYKIIEKRQSVAFWCNPISGHATLYWYQQILGQGPKLLIQFQNNGVVDDSQLPKDRFSAERLKGVDSTLKIQPAKLEDSAVYLCASSSSPANLLFFGQGTRLTVV.

The chain carries TRBV10-3 and TRBJ2-7, with D possibly TRBD1 on 6 matching bases. The germline V gene has CDR1 ENHRY and CDR2 SYGVKD. V was shortened by 4 bases and J by 5 bases, with 21 bases between the two germline ends. The CDR3 is made up of 16 amino acids. The CDR3: CAISASSAQGYDEQYF. In DNA, the CDR3 is TGTGCCATCAGTGCGAGTTCGGCACAGGGATATGACGAGCAGTACTTC.

V and J are TRBV5-5 and TRBJ1-6; D is unresolved. V shed 4 bases and J shed 7 bases, with 12 bases lying between them. The CDR3 is 14 residues long. CDR1 is SGHKS, CDR2 YYEKEE, per germline (reference sequence). In DNA form, the CDR3 reads TGTGCCAGCAGCCTTCAAATGCGGAATTCACCCCTCCACTTT. It specifies CASSLQMRNSPLHF.

The DNA for the CDR3 is TGTGCCAGCAGCTGGACTAGCCTCCTATCTTCCAATGAGCAGTTCTTC. Protein product: CASSWTSLLSSNEQFF. This chain uses TRBV7-9 with TRBJ2-1, with 8 bases identical to TRBD2. The V gene end was trimmed by 4 bases and the J gene end by 6 bases; junction bases not matched to a gene: 11. Germline V gene data show CDR1 as SEHNR and CDR2 as FQNEAQ (reference sequence). The CDR3 totals 16 residues.